A single sample gave rise to the 31 T cell receptor beta chains below, sequenced in a study of early T cells in non-severe SARS-CoV-2 infection (dated by TCRdb to the early 2020s). Library creation used 5' RACE. The sequencing machine was a NextSeq 500. TCRdb handled the public reads itself, with Q25 trimming in fastp and clone calling in MiXCR, and kept productive beta chains. A single entry per CDR3 protein holds the most common genes and DNA from its merged rows. The table for this sample lists 64,000 or so distinct CDR3 sequences; over 9% of them were counted only once. Together, the top ten hold nearly 3% of the sample. The sample in question was whole blood, obtained at baseline. The source of these receptors is an adult who was a healthcare worker with PCR-confirmed SARS-CoV-2 infection or an uninfected control (not recorded which).

The rearrangement links TRBV6-6 to TRBJ2-7; no definite D call. Trimming removed 5 bases from V and 7 bases from J, with 21 bases in between. The CDR3 consists of 15 residues. Looked up from germline, CDR1 is MNHNY and CDR2 is SVGAGI (reference sequence). The CDR3 nucleotides are TGTGCCAGCAGTAAGAACCCCACCCCAAGCTATGAGCAGTACTTC. Protein sequence: CASSKNPTPSYEQYF.

The CDR3 DNA is TGTGCCAGCAGCACAGAGCCAGGGGCTGAGGGCTACACCTTC. Residues: CASSTEPGAEGYTF. V and J are TRBV11-1 and TRBJ1-2; possible D gene TRBD1, 6 bases. This CDR3 has 14 residues. V dropped 5 bases and J dropped 8 bases, with 18 bases sitting between them. Germline loops: CDR1 SGHAT, CDR2 FQDESV (reference sequence).

In its sample, this clonotype was seen many times. The gene calls are TRBV6-2 or TRBV6-3 and TRBJ1-5; perhaps TRBD1 as D (5 bases). V lost 0 bases, J lost 2 bases, and 11 bases lay in between. The CDR3 is 16 residues long. Per the germline V gene, CDR1 is MNHEY and CDR2 is SVGEGT. CDR3 in amino acids: CASSYSVGAGNQPQHF. DNA for the CDR3: TGTGCCAGCAGTTACTCCGTTGGGGCAGGCAATCAGCCCCAGCATTTT.

The rearrangement joins TRBV19 to TRBJ2-7; 9 bases align to TRBD1. V lost 4 bases to trimming and J lost 7 bases; unmatched junction nucleotides: 5. Germline CDR1 LNHDA, CDR2 SQIVND (reference sequence). The CDR3 consists of 13 residues. CDR3 sequence: CASSTTGGREQYF. CDR3 bases: TGTGCCAGTAGTACTACAGGGGGCAGGGAGCAGTACTTC.

This clonotype was seen a handful of times. This chain connects TRBV15 to TRBJ1-2; D not resolved. This CDR3 is 11 amino acids long. Trimming left V 0 bases short and J 8 bases short, with 4 bases between. Germline V lookup: CDR1 LNHNV, CDR2 YYDKDF (reference sequence). In nucleotides, the CDR3 is TGTGCCACCAGCAGAGATAAAGGCTACACCTTC. As protein: CATSRDKGYTF.

The chain combines TRBV20-1 with TRBJ2-5; perhaps TRBD2 as D (7 bases). Trimming took off 6 bases at V and 2 bases at J, with 13 bases between the two ends. Germline loops: CDR1 DFQATT, CDR2 SNEGSKA (reference sequence). CDR3 length: 13 amino acids. The CDR3 sequence: CSAGGPSQETQYF. CDR3 DNA sequence: TGCAGTGCGGGGGGGCCCTCTCAAGAGACCCAGTACTTC.

The table lists this clonotype with a few counts. CDR3 loop: CASSPETSVYEQYF. In DNA, the CDR3 is TGTGCCAGCAGTCCCGAGACTAGCGTCTACGAGCAGTACTTC. V is TRBV6-2 or TRBV6-3 and J is TRBJ2-7; 8 bases align to TRBD2. The CDR3 spans 14 residues. From germline, CDR1 is MNHEY and CDR2 SVGEGT. With 5 bases clipped from V and 3 bases from J, the junction kept 6 bases outside the gene matches.

The chain is built from TRBV7-2 and TRBJ2-1; a weak D match, TRBD2 (7 bases). Per germline, CDR1 SGHTA and CDR2 FQGNSA. The CDR3 is made up of 15 amino acids. Trimming removed 2 bases from V and 7 bases from J, with 15 bases in between. CDR3 sequence: CASSLLRGLGNEQFF. The CDR3 nucleotides are TGTGCCAGCAGCTTATTGCGGGGGCTAGGGAATGAGCAGTTCTTC.

The chain uses TRBV7-2 and TRBJ2-3; the match to TRBD2 covers 12 bases. V dropped 5 bases and J dropped 5; count of bases not matched to a gene: 8. CDR3 length: 16 residues. CDR1 SGHTA and CDR2 FQGNSA come from the germline V gene. CDR3 in amino acids: CASSTRTSGAIDTQYF. The CDR3 nucleotides read TGTGCCAGCAGCACAAGGACTAGCGGGGCCATAGATACGCAGTATTTT. Complete variable domain (other parts from reference TRBV7-2 and TRBJ2-3): GAGVSQSPSNKVTEKGKDVELRCDPISGHTALYWYRQSLGQGLEFLIYFQGNSAPDKSGLPSDRFSAERTGGSVSTLTIQRTQQEDSAVYLCASSTRTSGAIDTQYFGPGTRLTVL.

The genes are TRBV11-2 and TRBJ1-1; no firm D call. Deletions cut 1 base from V and 0 bases from J, with 6 bases between. The CDR3 totals 14 residues. CDR1 SGHAT and CDR2 FQNNGV come from the germline V gene. DNA for the CDR3: TGTGCCAGCAGCTTAGGGGCGGTGAACACTGAAGCTTTCTTT. Protein: CASSLGAVNTEAFF.

The sample holds a few counts of this clonotype. This rearrangement joins TRBV20-1 to TRBJ2-1, with D possibly being TRBD1 (5 bases). Between the trimmed V and J ends, which lost 0 bases and 0 bases, there was a span of 9 bases. The germline gives CDR1 DFQATT, CDR2 SNEGSKA (reference sequence). This CDR3 has 15 residues. The CDR3 here is CSARDGQGSYNEQFF. CDR3 coding DNA: TGCAGTGCTAGAGATGGGCAGGGCTCCTACAATGAGCAGTTCTTC.

This clonotype was picked up many times. In DNA form, the CDR3 reads TGTGCCAGCAGTTTTACGGGGGCCACGGGTACGCAGTATTTT. It encodes CASSFTGATGTQYF. This chain joins TRBV6-5 and TRBJ2-3; D is possibly TRBD1 or TRBD2 (6 bases each). Per germline, CDR1 MNHEY and CDR2 SVGAGI. The CDR3 spans 14 residues. V was cut by 4 bases and J by 8 bases, with 16 bases left in between.

The chain employs TRBV25-1 and TRBJ1-1; D is unresolved. The germline CDR1 and CDR2 sequences are MGHDK and SYGVNS. The CDR3 is made up of 8 amino acids. Trimming pared 6 bases from V and 10 bases from J, leaving 3 bases between. The CDR3 loop reads CASRAAFF. The CDR3 DNA reads TGTGCCAGCAGGGCAGCTTTCTTT.

Only a few counts were recorded for this clonotype. The chain combines TRBV12-3 or TRBV12-4 with TRBJ1-2, with 9 bases fitting TRBD1. The CDR3 length is 14 residues. The trim removed 5 bases at V and 3 bases at J, leaving 4 bases unmatched. The CDR3 protein is CASSNRGLDYGYTF. The CDR3 nucleotides are TGTGCCAGCAGTAACAGGGGGCTAGACTATGGCTACACCTTC.

This chain connects TRBV11-2 to TRBJ2-3, with D hard to call. Per germline, CDR1 SGHAT and CDR2 FQNNGV. The CDR3 is made up of 15 amino acids. Trimming pared 6 bases from V and 5 bases from J, leaving 18 bases between. CDR3: CASRTGQTQGDTQYF. CDR3 sequence (DNA): TGTGCCAGCAGGACCGGCCAGACACAAGGAGATACGCAGTATTTT.

The gene calls are TRBV12-3 or TRBV12-4 and TRBJ1-4; the match to TRBD1 covers 7 bases. The V segment lost 3 bases and the J segment 14 bases; nucleotides outside the gene matches: 9. The CDR3 length is 13 residues. CDR3 coding DNA: TGTGCCAGCAGTTTCAGGGGGAATTATCGGCTGTTTTTT. Translation gives CASSFRGNYRLFF.

The V and J genes are TRBV11-1 and TRBJ2-7; D possibly corresponds to TRBD2 (5 bases). CDR3 length: 13 residues. In germline, CDR1 is SGHAT, CDR2 FQDESV (reference sequence). The ends were cut back, 8 bases at V and 0 bases at J, with 11 bases in the middle. As DNA, the CDR3 is TGTGCCAGCGGTCGAGGGATCTCCTACGAGCAGTACTTC. This codes for CASGRGISYEQYF.

This clonotype showed up just a few times. The chain combines TRBV11-2 with TRBJ1-6; D might be TRBD1 (6 bases). Trimming pared 1 base from V and 10 bases from J, leaving 14 bases between. CDR3 length: 15 residues. Germline CDR1 and CDR2: SGHAT and FQNNGV. This CDR3 reads CASSLGSGGGSPLHF. As DNA, the CDR3 is TGTGCCAGCAGCTTAGGTTCGGGGGGCGGGTCACCCCTCCACTTT.

The chain uses TRBV15 and TRBJ2-1; no clear D. V lost 0 bases to trimming and J lost 0 bases, with 6 bases between them. The CDR3 length is 15 residues. Germline V gene lookup returns CDR1 LNHNV and CDR2 YYDKDF (reference sequence). The CDR3 is CATSRDSGSYNEQFF. In DNA, the CDR3 is TGTGCCACCAGCAGAGATTCAGGCTCCTACAATGAGCAGTTCTTC.

This clonotype was observed a handful of times. The chain carries TRBV7-6 and TRBJ2-5; no clear D gene. The CDR3 has 14 residues. V was shortened by 2 bases and J by 2 bases, with 9 bases between the two germline ends. Germline V gives CDR1 SGHVS, CDR2 FNYEAQ. The CDR3, as DNA: TGTGCCAGCAGCTTACTGGCTAGACAAGAGACCCAGTACTTC. Amino acids: CASSLLARQETQYF.

This clonotype appeared many times. V gene TRBV30 combines with J gene TRBJ1-5; D gene unclear. Trimming removed 0 bases at V and 5 bases at J, with 8 bases between. Germline assignment: CDR1 GTSNPN and CDR2 SVGIG (reference sequence). The CDR3 is made up of 13 amino acids. The CDR3 sequence: CAWSVGRDQPQHF. The CDR3 region has the DNA TGTGCCTGGAGTGTAGGGAGGGATCAGCCCCAGCATTTT.

In its sample, this clonotype was seen many times. This chain uses TRBV20-1 with TRBJ2-1; TRBD2 matches 13 bases. Germline loops: CDR1 DFQATT, CDR2 SNEGSKA (reference sequence). The CDR3 contains 16 residues. J lost 8 bases, V lost 7 bases, and 14 bases had no gene match. The CDR3 sequence is CSVRKPGLAGLDEQFF. CDR3 DNA: TGCAGTGTCCGAAAGCCGGGACTAGCGGGGCTCGATGAGCAGTTCTTC.

The chain couples TRBV11-2 to TRBJ2-7; 8 bases align to TRBD1. This CDR3 has 15 amino acids. Trimming at V came to 5 bases and at J to 2 bases, leaving 8 bases not matched to a gene. The germline V gene has CDR1 SGHAT and CDR2 FQNNGV. Here the CDR3 reads CASSATGTGTYEQYF. The DNA for the CDR3 is TGTGCCAGCAGCGCGACCGGGACAGGAACCTACGAGCAGTACTTC. The complete variable domain, with remaining parts taken from reference TRBV11-2 and TRBJ2-7, reads EAGVAQSPRYKIIEKRQSVAFWCNPISGHATLYWYQQILGQGPKLLIQFQNNGVVDDSQLPKDRFSAERLKGVDSTLKIQPAKLEDSAVYLCASSATGTGTYEQYFGPGTRLTVT.

This chain connects TRBV19 to TRBJ2-2; D unclear. In germline, CDR1 is LNHDA, CDR2 SQIVND (reference sequence). CDR3 length: 15 amino acids. Trimming left V 7 bases short and J 4 bases short, with 16 bases between. The CDR3, as DNA: TGTGCCAGTACCAGTCCAGCATCGGGCACCGGGGAGCTGTTTTTT. It yields the protein CASTSPASGTGELFF.

The chain uses TRBV7-2 and TRBJ2-3; 8 bases fit TRBD2. This CDR3 region has 15 residues. J lost 7 bases, V lost 7 bases, and 13 bases had no gene match. CDR1 and CDR2 from the germline V gene are SGHTA and FQGNSA. CDR3 sequence reads: CASTQSAGVVHTQYF. The DNA for the CDR3 is TGTGCCAGCACCCAGTCAGCGGGGGTCGTGCATACGCAGTATTTT.

This clonotype was detected once. The chain carries TRBV7-2 and TRBJ2-7; D is perhaps TRBD1 (5 bases). Trimming took off 7 bases at V and 8 bases at J, with 15 bases between the two ends. Germline CDR1 and CDR2: SGHTA and FQGNSA. This CDR3 contains 12 residues. CDR3 amino acids: CASTLGAAQQYF. CDR3 nucleotide sequence: TGTGCCAGCACCCTAGGGGCGGCTCAGCAGTACTTC.

This clonotype was counted a few times. The chain has TRBV7-8 and TRBJ2-7; 8 bases are a match to TRBD2. This CDR3 contains 14 residues. V lost 2 bases and J lost 7; bases outside the gene matches: 7. Germline loops: CDR1 SGHVS, CDR2 FQNEAQ. The CDR3 DNA reads as TGTGCCAGCAGCTTAATATCGACTAGCGCTGAGCAGTACTTC. Translation gives CASSLISTSAEQYF. Supplemented by reference TRBV7-8 and TRBJ2-7, the full variable domain reads GAGVSQSPRYKVAKRGQDVALRCDPISGHVSLFWYQQALGQGPEFLTYFQNEAQLDKSGLPSDRFFAERPEGSVSTLKIQRTQQEDSAVYLCASSLISTSAEQYFGPGTRLTVT.

Ten or more counts support this clonotype. The gene calls are TRBV7-9 and TRBJ1-5; D ambiguous. Trimming left V 2 bases short and J 5 bases short, with 7 bases between. This CDR3 is 13 amino acids long. Germline CDR1 reads SEHNR; CDR2 reads FQNEAQ (reference sequence). CDR3 sequence: CASSLFGHQPQHF. For the CDR3, the DNA is TGTGCCAGCAGCTTATTTGGTCATCAGCCCCAGCATTTT.

This clonotype appeared a few times. This chain uses TRBV12-3 or TRBV12-4 with TRBJ2-2; D is perhaps TRBD2 (6 bases). V was shortened by 5 bases and J by 12 bases, with 13 bases between the two germline ends. The CDR3 has 12 amino acids. The CDR3 sequence: CASSAGTGKLFF. The CDR3 region has the DNA TGTGCCAGCAGTGCCGGGACTGGGAAGCTGTTTTTT.

This clonotype was seen only a few times. The J gene is TRBJ2-7, the V gene TRBV10-3; D unclear. The CDR3 is made up of 15 amino acids. The V gene lost 3 bases and the J gene lost 5 bases, with 17 bases spanning the gap. CDR1 is ENHRY and CDR2 is SYGVKD in the germline V gene. The CDR3 reads CAISEKAALSDEQYF. CDR3 in DNA: TGTGCCATCAGTGAAAAGGCGGCGTTGAGCGACGAGCAGTACTTC.

This clonotype has ten or more counts. The chain couples TRBV7-6 to TRBJ2-1; D is possibly TRBD2 (6 bases). Per the germline V gene, CDR1 is SGHVS and CDR2 is FNYEAQ. The CDR3 extends over 14 amino acids. V was cut by 5 bases and J by 15 bases, with 23 bases left in between. The CDR3 nucleotides read TGTGCCAGCAGCCCAGACTCCGGGGGTAGGGGTCGGTTCTTC. Translated, it gives CASSPDSGGRGRFF.